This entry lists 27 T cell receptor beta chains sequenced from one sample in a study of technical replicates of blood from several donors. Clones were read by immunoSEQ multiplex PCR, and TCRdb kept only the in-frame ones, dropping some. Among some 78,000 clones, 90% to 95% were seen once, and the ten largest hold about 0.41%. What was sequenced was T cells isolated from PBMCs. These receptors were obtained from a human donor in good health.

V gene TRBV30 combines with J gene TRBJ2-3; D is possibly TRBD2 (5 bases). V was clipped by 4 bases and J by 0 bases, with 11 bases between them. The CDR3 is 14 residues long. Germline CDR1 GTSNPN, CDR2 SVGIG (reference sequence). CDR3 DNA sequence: TGTGCCTGGAACGGGGAGCTTAGCACAGATACGCAGTATTTT. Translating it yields CAWNGELSTDTQYF.

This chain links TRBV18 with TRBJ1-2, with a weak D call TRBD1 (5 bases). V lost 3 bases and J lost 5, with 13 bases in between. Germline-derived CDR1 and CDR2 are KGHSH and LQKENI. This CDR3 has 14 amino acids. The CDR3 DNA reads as TGTGCCAGCTCACCCGACAGAATCTTGTATGGCTACACCTTC. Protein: CASSPDRILYGYTF. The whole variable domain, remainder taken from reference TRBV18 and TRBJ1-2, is NAGVMQNPRHLVRRRGQEARLRCSPMKGHSHVYWYRQLPEEGLKFMVYLQKENIIDESGMPKERFSAEFPKEGPSILRIQQVVRGDSAAYFCASSPDRILYGYTFGSGTRLTVV.

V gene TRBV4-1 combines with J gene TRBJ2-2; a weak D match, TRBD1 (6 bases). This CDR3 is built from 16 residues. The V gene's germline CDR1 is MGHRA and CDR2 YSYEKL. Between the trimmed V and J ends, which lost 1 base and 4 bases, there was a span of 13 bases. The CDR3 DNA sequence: TGCGCCAGCAGCCAAGTTTTTGACAGGTCCACCGGGGAGCTGTTTTTT. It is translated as CASSQVFDRSTGELFF.

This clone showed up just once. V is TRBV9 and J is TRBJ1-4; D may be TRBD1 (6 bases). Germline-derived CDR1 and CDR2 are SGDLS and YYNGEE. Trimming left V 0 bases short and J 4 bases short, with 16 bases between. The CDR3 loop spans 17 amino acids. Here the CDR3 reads CASSVENNAQGNEKLFF. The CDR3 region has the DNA TGTGCCAGCAGCGTAGAAAACAACGCACAGGGTAATGAAAAACTGTTTTTT.

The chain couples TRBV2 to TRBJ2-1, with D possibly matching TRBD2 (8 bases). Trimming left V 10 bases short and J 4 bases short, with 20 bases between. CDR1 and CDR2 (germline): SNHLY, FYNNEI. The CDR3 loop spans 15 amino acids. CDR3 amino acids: CAKPGGQGVYNEQFF. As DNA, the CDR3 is TGTGCCAAACCGGGGGGGCAGGGGGTATACAATGAGCAGTTCTTC. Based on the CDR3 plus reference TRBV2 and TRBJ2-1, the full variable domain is EPEVTQTPSHQVTQMGQEVILRCVPISNHLYFYWYRQILGQKVEFLVSFYNNEISEKSEIFDDQFSVERPDGSNFTLKIRSTKLEDSAMYFCAKPGGQGVYNEQFFGPGTRLTVL.

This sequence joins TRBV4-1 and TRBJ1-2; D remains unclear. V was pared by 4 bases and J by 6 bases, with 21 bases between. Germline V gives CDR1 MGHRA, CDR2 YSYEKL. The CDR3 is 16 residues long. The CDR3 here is CASSPHRLERRDGYTF. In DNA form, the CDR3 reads TGCGCCAGCAGCCCACATCGACTAGAGAGACGGGATGGCTACACCTTC.

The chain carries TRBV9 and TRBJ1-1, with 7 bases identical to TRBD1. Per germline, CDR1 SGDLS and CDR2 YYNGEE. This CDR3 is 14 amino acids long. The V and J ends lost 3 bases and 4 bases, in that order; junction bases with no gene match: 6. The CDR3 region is CASSEWGDSTEAFF. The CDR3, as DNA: TGTGCCAGCAGCGAGTGGGGGGACAGCACTGAAGCTTTCTTT.

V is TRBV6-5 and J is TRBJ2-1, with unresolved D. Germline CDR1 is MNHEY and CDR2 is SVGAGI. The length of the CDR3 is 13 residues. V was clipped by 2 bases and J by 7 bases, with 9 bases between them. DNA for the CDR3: TGTGCCAGCAGTTACGGGCTGCCTAATGAGCAGTTCTTC. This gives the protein CASSYGLPNEQFF.

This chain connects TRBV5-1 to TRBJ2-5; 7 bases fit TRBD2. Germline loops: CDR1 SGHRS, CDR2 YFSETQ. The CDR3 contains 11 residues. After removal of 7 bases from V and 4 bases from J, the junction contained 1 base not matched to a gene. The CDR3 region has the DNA TGCGCCAGCGGGGAGGGAGAGACCCAGTACTTC. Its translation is CASGEGETQYF.

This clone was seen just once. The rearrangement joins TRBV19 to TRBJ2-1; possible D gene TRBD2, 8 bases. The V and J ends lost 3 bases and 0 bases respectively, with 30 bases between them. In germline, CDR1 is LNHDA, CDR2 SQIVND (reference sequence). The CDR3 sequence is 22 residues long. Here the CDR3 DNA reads TGTGCCAGTAGTATCCGGCACAGGGGATTTATCGGCGGGGGGAGCTCCTACAATGAGCAGTTCTTC. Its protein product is CASSIRHRGFIGGGSSYNEQFF.

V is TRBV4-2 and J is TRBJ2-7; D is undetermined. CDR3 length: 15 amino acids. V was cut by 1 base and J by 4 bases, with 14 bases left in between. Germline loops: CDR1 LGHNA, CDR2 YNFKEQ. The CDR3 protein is CASSQGWRLEYEQYF. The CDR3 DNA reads TGTGCCAGCAGCCAAGGTTGGCGACTTGAGTACGAGCAGTACTTC.

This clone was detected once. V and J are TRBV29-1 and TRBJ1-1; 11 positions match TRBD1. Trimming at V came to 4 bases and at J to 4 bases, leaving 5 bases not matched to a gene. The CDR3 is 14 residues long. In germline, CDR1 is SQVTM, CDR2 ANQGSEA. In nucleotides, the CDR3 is TGCAGCGTTGGGACAGGGGGCCAAACCACTGAAGCTTTCTTT. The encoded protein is CSVGTGGQTTEAFF.

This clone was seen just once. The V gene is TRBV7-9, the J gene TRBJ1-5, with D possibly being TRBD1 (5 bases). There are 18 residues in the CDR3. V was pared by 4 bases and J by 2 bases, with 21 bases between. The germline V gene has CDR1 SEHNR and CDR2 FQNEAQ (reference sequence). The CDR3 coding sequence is TGTGCCAGCAGCTCGGATCCTAACAGGTTGATGGGCAATCAGCCCCAGCATTTT. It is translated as CASSSDPNRLMGNQPQHF.

CDR3 sequence: CASKENNYGYTF. DNA for the CDR3: TGTGCCAGCAAAGAGAATAACTATGGCTACACCTTC. The chain joins TRBV6-5 to TRBJ1-2; no firm D call. Deletions cut 7 bases from V and 1 base from J, with 7 bases between. Germline V gene lookup returns CDR1 MNHEY and CDR2 SVGAGI. The CDR3 covers 12 residues.

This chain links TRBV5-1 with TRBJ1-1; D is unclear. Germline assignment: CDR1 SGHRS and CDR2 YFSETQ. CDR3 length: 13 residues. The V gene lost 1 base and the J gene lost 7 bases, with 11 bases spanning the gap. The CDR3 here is CASSLILRGEAFF. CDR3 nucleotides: TGCGCCAGCAGCTTGATTCTCCGGGGTGAAGCTTTCTTT.

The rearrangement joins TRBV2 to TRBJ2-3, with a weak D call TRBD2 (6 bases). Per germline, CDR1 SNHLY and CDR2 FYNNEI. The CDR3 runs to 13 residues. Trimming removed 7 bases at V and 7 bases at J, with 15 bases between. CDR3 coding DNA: TGTGCCAGCAAGGTACGGGAGATAAATACGCAGTATTTT. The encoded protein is CASKVREINTQYF.

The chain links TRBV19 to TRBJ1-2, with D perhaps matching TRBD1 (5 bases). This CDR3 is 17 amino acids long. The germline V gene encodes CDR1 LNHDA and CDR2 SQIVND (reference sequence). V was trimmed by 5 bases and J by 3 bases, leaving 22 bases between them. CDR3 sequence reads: CASSSQGRGLQDYGYTF. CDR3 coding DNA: TGTGCCAGTAGTTCCCAAGGGAGGGGCCTACAGGACTATGGCTACACCTTC.

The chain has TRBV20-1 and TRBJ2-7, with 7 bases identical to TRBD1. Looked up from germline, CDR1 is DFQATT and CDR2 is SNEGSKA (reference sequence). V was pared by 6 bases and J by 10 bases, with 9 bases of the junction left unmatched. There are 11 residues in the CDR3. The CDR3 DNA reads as TGCAGTGCGGAGGTTTACAGGGGACAGTACTTC. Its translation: CSAEVYRGQYF.

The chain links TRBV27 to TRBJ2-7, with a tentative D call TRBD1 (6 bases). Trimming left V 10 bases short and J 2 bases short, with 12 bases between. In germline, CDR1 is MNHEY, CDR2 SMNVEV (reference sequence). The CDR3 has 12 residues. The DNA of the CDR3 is TGTGCCACAGGAAGACAGGCCTACGAGCAGTACTTC. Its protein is CATGRQAYEQYF.

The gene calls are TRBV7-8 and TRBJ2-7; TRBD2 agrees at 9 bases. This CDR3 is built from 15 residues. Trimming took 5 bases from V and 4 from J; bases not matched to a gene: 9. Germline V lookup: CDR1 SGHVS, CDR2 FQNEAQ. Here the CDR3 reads CASSPSGRPDYEQYF. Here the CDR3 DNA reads TGTGCCAGCAGCCCGAGCGGGAGGCCCGATTACGAGCAGTACTTC.

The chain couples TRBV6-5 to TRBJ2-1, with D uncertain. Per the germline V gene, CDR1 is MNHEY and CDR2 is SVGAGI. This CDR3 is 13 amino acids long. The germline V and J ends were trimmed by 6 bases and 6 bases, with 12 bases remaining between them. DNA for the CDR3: TGTGCCAGCAGCCTTCGCCCGGGCAATGAGCAGTTCTTC. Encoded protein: CASSLRPGNEQFF.

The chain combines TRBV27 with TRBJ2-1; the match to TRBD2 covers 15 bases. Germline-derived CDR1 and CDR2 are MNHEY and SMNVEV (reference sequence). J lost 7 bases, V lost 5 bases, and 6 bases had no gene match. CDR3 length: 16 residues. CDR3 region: CASSPWTSGRENEQFF. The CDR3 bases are TGTGCCAGCAGTCCATGGACTAGCGGGAGGGAAAATGAGCAGTTCTTC.

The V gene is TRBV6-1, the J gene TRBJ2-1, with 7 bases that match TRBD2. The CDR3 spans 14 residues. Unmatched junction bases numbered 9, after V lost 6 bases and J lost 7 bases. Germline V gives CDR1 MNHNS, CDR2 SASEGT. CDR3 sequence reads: CASRVIAGGNEQFF. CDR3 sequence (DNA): TGTGCCAGCAGGGTGATAGCGGGTGGGAATGAGCAGTTCTTC.

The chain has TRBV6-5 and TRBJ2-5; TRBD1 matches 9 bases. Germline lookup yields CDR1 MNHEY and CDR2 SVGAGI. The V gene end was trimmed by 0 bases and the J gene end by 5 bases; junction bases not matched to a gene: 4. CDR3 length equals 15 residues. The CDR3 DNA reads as TGTGCCAGCAGTTACTCTGGGACAGGGACGGAGACCCAGTACTTC. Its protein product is CASSYSGTGTETQYF.

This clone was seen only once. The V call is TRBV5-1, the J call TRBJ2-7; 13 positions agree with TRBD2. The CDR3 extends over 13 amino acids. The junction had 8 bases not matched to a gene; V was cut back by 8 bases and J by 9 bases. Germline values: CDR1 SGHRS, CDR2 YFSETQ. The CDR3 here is CASTGLAGLVQYF. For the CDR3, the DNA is TGCGCCAGTACGGGACTAGCGGGACTCGTGCAGTACTTC.

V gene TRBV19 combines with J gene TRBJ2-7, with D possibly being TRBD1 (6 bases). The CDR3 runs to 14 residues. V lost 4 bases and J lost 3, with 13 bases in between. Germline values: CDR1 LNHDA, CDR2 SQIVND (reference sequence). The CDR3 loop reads CASSTSTGYYEQYF. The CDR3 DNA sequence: TGTGCCAGTAGTACATCGACAGGATACTACGAGCAGTACTTC. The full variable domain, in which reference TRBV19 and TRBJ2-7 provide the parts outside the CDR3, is DGGITQSPKYLFRKEGQNVTLSCEQNLNHDAMYWYRQDPGQGLRLIYYSQIVNDFQKGDIAEGYSVSREKKESFPLTVTSAQKNPTAFYLCASSTSTGYYEQYFGPGTRLTVT.

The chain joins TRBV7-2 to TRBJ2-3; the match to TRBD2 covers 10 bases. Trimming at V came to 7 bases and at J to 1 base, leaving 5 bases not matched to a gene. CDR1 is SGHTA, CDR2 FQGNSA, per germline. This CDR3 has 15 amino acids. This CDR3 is CASTLGLAGTDTQYF. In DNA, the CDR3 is TGTGCCAGCACCCTCGGACTAGCGGGCACAGATACGCAGTATTTT.